A selection of T cell receptor beta chains follows, all from one sample in a study of CD8 T cells in ankylosing spondylitis. TCRdb recomputed calls from the 5' RACE reads with MiXCR, one row per CDR3 protein. The sample has approximately 100,000 distinct CDR3 sequences; less than 25% are singletons. Sequencing used synovial fluid, either unsorted or a sorted T cell fraction (not recorded which). The receptor source for this set is a male donor with ankylosing spondylitis. CDR3s include the opening cysteine and the closing phenylalanine or tryptophan. The order of the fields is D gene, V gene, CDR3 length, J gene, clone size, CDR3 protein, CDR3 DNA. D genes are given only for firm matches. Clone size is shown for a subset of rows, as once, few, many or a class of expanded clone.

D gene: TRBD1; V gene: TRBV15; CDR3 length: 17; J gene: TRBJ1-5; clone size: .; CDR3 protein: CATSRGLNRGYNQPQHF; CDR3 DNA: TGTGCCACCAGCAGGGGGTTAAACAGGGGGTACAATCAGCCCCAGCATTTT
D gene: TRBD2; V gene: TRBV20-1; CDR3 length: 14; J gene: TRBJ2-3; clone size: .; CDR3 protein: CSAGSGKGTDTQYF; CDR3 DNA: TGCAGTGCTGGTAGCGGGAAGGGCACAGATACGCAGTATTTT
D gene: TRBD2; V gene: TRBV12-3/TRBV12-4; CDR3 length: 16; J gene: TRBJ2-1; clone size: many; CDR3 protein: CASNEGGTSVYNEQFF; CDR3 DNA: TGTGCCAGCAACGAAGGGGGGACTAGCGTCTACAATGAGCAGTTCTTC
D gene: TRBD1; V gene: TRBV7-9; CDR3 length: 15; J gene: TRBJ1-5; clone size: .; CDR3 protein: CASSLAGTGRQPQHF; CDR3 DNA: TGTGCCAGCAGCTTAGCGGGGACAGGTCGGCAGCCCCAGCATTTT
D gene: .; V gene: TRBV20-1; CDR3 length: 11; J gene: TRBJ2-1; clone size: many; CDR3 protein: CSASLANEQFF; CDR3 DNA: TGCAGTGCTAGTCTGGCAAATGAGCAGTTCTTC
D gene: .; V gene: TRBV20-1; CDR3 length: 13; J gene: TRBJ2-6; clone size: few; CDR3 protein: CSAGVSGANVLTF; CDR3 DNA: TGCAGTGCTGGGGTTTCTGGGGCCAACGTCCTGACTTTC
D gene: .; V gene: TRBV6-1; CDR3 length: 13; J gene: TRBJ1-5; clone size: .; CDR3 protein: CASSVRGLEPQHF; CDR3 DNA: TGTGCCAGCAGTGTAAGGGGCTTGGAGCCCCAGCATTTT
D gene: TRBD1; V gene: TRBV5-6; CDR3 length: 16; J gene: TRBJ1-5; clone size: few; CDR3 protein: CASSLGAGGGNQPQHF; CDR3 DNA: TGTGCCAGCAGCTTGGGAGCAGGGGGTGGCAATCAGCCCCAGCATTTT
D gene: .; V gene: TRBV30; CDR3 length: 13; J gene: TRBJ1-1; clone size: .; CDR3 protein: CAWTLGLNTEAFF; CDR3 DNA: TGTGCCTGGACCCTAGGCCTGAACACTGAAGCTTTCTTT
D gene: .; V gene: TRBV10-3; CDR3 length: 13; J gene: TRBJ2-7; clone size: .; CDR3 protein: CAIQGPFVDEQYF; CDR3 DNA: TGTGCCATCCAGGGACCTTTTGTCGACGAGCAGTACTTC
D gene: TRBD2; V gene: TRBV18; CDR3 length: 16; J gene: TRBJ2-2; clone size: few; CDR3 protein: CASSRLSGRTTGELFF; CDR3 DNA: TGTGCCAGCTCACGGCTTAGCGGGAGGACCACCGGGGAGCTGTTTTTT
D gene: .; V gene: TRBV27; CDR3 length: 16; J gene: TRBJ2-1; clone size: .; CDR3 protein: CASSLRGEGLYNEQFF; CDR3 DNA: TGTGCCAGCAGTTTAAGGGGGGAGGGCCTATACAATGAGCAGTTCTTC
D gene: TRBD1; V gene: TRBV7-8; CDR3 length: 15; J gene: TRBJ1-6; clone size: many; CDR3 protein: CASSSTTGGKSPLHF; CDR3 DNA: TGTGCCAGCAGCTCAACGACAGGGGGAAAGTCACCCCTCCACTTT
D gene: .; V gene: TRBV7-2; CDR3 length: 13; J gene: TRBJ2-5; clone size: .; CDR3 protein: CASSLVHQETQYF; CDR3 DNA: TGTGCCAGCAGCTTAGTTCACCAAGAGACCCAGTACTTC
D gene: TRBD2; V gene: TRBV12-3/TRBV12-4; CDR3 length: 16; J gene: TRBJ2-1; clone size: few; CDR3 protein: CASSPDLAGFGDEQFF; CDR3 DNA: TGTGCCAGCAGCCCCGATCTAGCGGGATTCGGGGATGAGCAGTTCTTC
D gene: .; V gene: TRBV11-3; CDR3 length: 16; J gene: TRBJ1-2; clone size: few; CDR3 protein: CASSPYGQIPSYGYTF; CDR3 DNA: TGTGCCAGCAGCCCATACGGACAGATTCCATCCTATGGCTACACCTTC
D gene: TRBD1; V gene: TRBV7-9; CDR3 length: 15; J gene: TRBJ1-3; clone size: .; CDR3 protein: CASSREGARGNTIYF; CDR3 DNA: TGTGCCAGCAGCCGAGAGGGGGCGAGGGGAAACACCATATATTTT
D gene: .; V gene: TRBV7-7; CDR3 length: 15; J gene: TRBJ2-3; clone size: .; CDR3 protein: CASSLSGLGTDTQYF; CDR3 DNA: TGTGCCAGCAGCTTGTCAGGGCTCGGCACAGATACGCAGTATTTT
D gene: TRBD2; V gene: TRBV4-2; CDR3 length: 16; J gene: TRBJ2-3; clone size: few; CDR3 protein: CASSQVAREGGDTQYF; CDR3 DNA: TGTGCCAGCAGCCAAGTAGCGCGGGAGGGCGGCGATACGCAGTATTTT
D gene: .; V gene: TRBV7-2; CDR3 length: 15; J gene: TRBJ2-1; clone size: few; CDR3 protein: CASSLRQISYNEQFF; CDR3 DNA: TGTGCCAGCAGCCTAAGACAGATCTCCTACAATGAGCAGTTCTTC
D gene: .; V gene: TRBV13; CDR3 length: 17; J gene: TRBJ1-2; clone size: .; CDR3 protein: CASSLGALDREAYGYTF; CDR3 DNA: TGTGCCAGCAGCTTAGGGGCCCTAGACCGGGAGGCCTATGGCTACACCTTC
D gene: .; V gene: TRBV11-2; CDR3 length: 13; J gene: TRBJ1-4; clone size: few; CDR3 protein: CASSAWTARTLFF; CDR3 DNA: TGTGCCAGCAGCGCATGGACAGCCAGAACACTGTTTTTT
D gene: .; V gene: TRBV19; CDR3 length: 14; J gene: TRBJ2-1; clone size: .; CDR3 protein: CASSIQAGNNEQFF; CDR3 DNA: TGTGCCAGTAGTATCCAGGCGGGTAACAATGAGCAGTTCTTC
D gene: TRBD1; V gene: TRBV7-9; CDR3 length: 15; J gene: TRBJ2-7; clone size: .; CDR3 protein: CASSYPGQGGYEQYF; CDR3 DNA: TGTGCCAGCAGCTACCCGGGACAGGGGGGCTACGAGCAGTACTTC
D gene: TRBD1; V gene: TRBV5-1; CDR3 length: 13; J gene: TRBJ1-1; clone size: many; CDR3 protein: CASASTGSTEAFF; CDR3 DNA: TGCGCCAGCGCGTCGACAGGGTCCACTGAAGCTTTCTTT
D gene: TRBD1; V gene: TRBV20-1; CDR3 length: 13; J gene: TRBJ2-7; clone size: few; CDR3 protein: CSARVGTGWEQYF; CDR3 DNA: TGCAGTGCTAGAGTCGGGACAGGGTGGGAGCAGTACTTC
D gene: .; V gene: TRBV7-9; CDR3 length: 15; J gene: TRBJ2-2; clone size: few; CDR3 protein: CASSPTKSYTGELFF; CDR3 DNA: TGTGCCAGCAGCCCGACTAAATCCTACACCGGGGAGCTGTTTTTT
D gene: .; V gene: TRBV5-4; CDR3 length: 14; J gene: TRBJ2-2; clone size: few; CDR3 protein: CPGGGRANPGELFF; CDR3 DNA: TGTCCCGGTGGGGGCAGAGCGAACCCCGGGGAGCTGTTTTTT
D gene: TRBD2; V gene: TRBV7-2; CDR3 length: 15; J gene: TRBJ2-1; clone size: many; CDR3 protein: CASSPRASGNYEQFF; CDR3 DNA: TGTGCCAGCAGCCCCCGGGCTAGCGGGAATTATGAGCAGTTCTTC
D gene: TRBD1; V gene: TRBV5-6; CDR3 length: 14; J gene: TRBJ1-2; clone size: few; CDR3 protein: CASSLRQGAHGYTF; CDR3 DNA: TGTGCCAGCAGCTTGAGGCAGGGGGCGCACGGCTACACCTTC
D gene: .; V gene: TRBV7-9; CDR3 length: 15; J gene: TRBJ2-2; clone size: .; CDR3 protein: CASSPRDLNTGELFF; CDR3 DNA: TGTGCCAGCAGCCCCCGGGACCTCAACACCGGGGAGCTGTTTTTT
D gene: TRBD1; V gene: TRBV2; CDR3 length: 15; J gene: TRBJ1-5; clone size: many; CDR3 protein: CASRVTDRDGQPQHF; CDR3 DNA: TGTGCCAGCAGAGTGACGGACAGGGACGGTCAGCCCCAGCATTTT
D gene: TRBD2; V gene: TRBV5-1; CDR3 length: 17; J gene: TRBJ2-1; clone size: .; CDR3 protein: CASSPRTSGDLYNEQFF; CDR3 DNA: TGCGCCAGCAGCCCCCGGACTAGCGGGGATCTCTACAATGAGCAGTTCTTC
D gene: .; V gene: TRBV5-5; CDR3 length: 15; J gene: TRBJ1-5; clone size: few; CDR3 protein: CASSLAQGFGQPQHF; CDR3 DNA: TGTGCCAGCAGCTTGGCGCAGGGGTTCGGTCAGCCCCAGCATTTT
D gene: .; V gene: TRBV5-1; CDR3 length: 14; J gene: TRBJ2-2; clone size: many; CDR3 protein: CASSLGQPTGELFF; CDR3 DNA: TGCGCCAGCAGCTTGGGACAGCCCACCGGGGAGCTGTTTTTT
D gene: TRBD1; V gene: TRBV24-1; CDR3 length: 16; J gene: TRBJ2-4; clone size: many; CDR3 protein: CATSEGTALAKNIQYF; CDR3 DNA: TGTGCCACCAGTGAAGGGACAGCTCTAGCCAAAAACATTCAGTACTTC
D gene: TRBD2; V gene: TRBV3-1; CDR3 length: 17; J gene: TRBJ2-3; clone size: few; CDR3 protein: CASSLRLAGAQGDTQYF; CDR3 DNA: TGTGCCAGCAGCCTCAGACTAGCGGGAGCTCAGGGAGATACGCAGTATTTT
D gene: TRBD1; V gene: TRBV24-1; CDR3 length: 13; J gene: TRBJ2-1; clone size: few; CDR3 protein: CATRGQVYNEQFF; CDR3 DNA: TGTGCCACCAGAGGACAGGTGTACAATGAGCAGTTCTTC
D gene: TRBD1; V gene: TRBV6-1; CDR3 length: 15; J gene: TRBJ2-1; clone size: .; CDR3 protein: CASSEDRGIYNEQFF; CDR3 DNA: TGTGCCAGCAGTGAAGACAGGGGAATCTACAATGAGCAGTTCTTC
D gene: TRBD2; V gene: TRBV5-1; CDR3 length: 15; J gene: TRBJ2-1; clone size: medium-sized; CDR3 protein: CASRLRTSGYNEQFF; CDR3 DNA: TGCGCCAGCAGATTGAGGACTAGCGGTTACAATGAGCAGTTCTTC
D gene: TRBD2; V gene: TRBV10-3; CDR3 length: 15; J gene: TRBJ2-3; clone size: .; CDR3 protein: CAISVGGSIPDTQYF; CDR3 DNA: TGTGCCATCAGTGTTGGCGGGAGTATTCCAGATACGCAGTATTTT
D gene: .; V gene: TRBV7-2; CDR3 length: 12; J gene: TRBJ2-1; clone size: .; CDR3 protein: CASSLVGGEQFF; CDR3 DNA: TGTGCCAGCAGCTTAGTGGGGGGTGAGCAGTTCTTC
D gene: TRBD1; V gene: TRBV12-3/TRBV12-4; CDR3 length: 12; J gene: TRBJ1-2; clone size: .; CDR3 protein: CASSGTVYGYTF; CDR3 DNA: TGTGCCAGCAGTGGGACAGTCTATGGCTACACCTTC
D gene: .; V gene: TRBV5-1; CDR3 length: 14; J gene: TRBJ1-5; clone size: .; CDR3 protein: CASSFGGSDQPQHF; CDR3 DNA: TGCGCCAGCAGCTTCGGTGGCAGTGATCAGCCCCAGCATTTT
D gene: TRBD2; V gene: TRBV5-1; CDR3 length: 16; J gene: TRBJ2-1; clone size: once; CDR3 protein: CASSLAGSSGSSEQFF; CDR3 DNA: TGCGCCAGCAGCTTGGCCGGGAGTAGCGGGAGCTCTGAGCAGTTCTTC
D gene: TRBD2; V gene: TRBV11-2; CDR3 length: 15; J gene: TRBJ2-1; clone size: few; CDR3 protein: CASRGGLAGPDEQFF; CDR3 DNA: TGTGCCAGCAGGGGTGGGCTAGCGGGTCCCGATGAGCAGTTCTTC
D gene: TRBD1; V gene: TRBV9; CDR3 length: 18; J gene: TRBJ2-1; clone size: few; CDR3 protein: CASSSTTAGTGIYNEQFF; CDR3 DNA: TGTGCCAGCAGTTCCACTACCGCCGGGACAGGGATCTACAATGAGCAGTTCTTC
D gene: TRBD2; V gene: TRBV20-1; CDR3 length: 15; J gene: TRBJ2-7; clone size: medium-sized; CDR3 protein: CSAPNLAGEVDEQYF; CDR3 DNA: TGCAGTGCCCCGAACCTAGCGGGAGAGGTGGACGAGCAGTACTTC
D gene: .; V gene: TRBV20-1; CDR3 length: 15; J gene: TRBJ2-7; clone size: .; CDR3 protein: CSARDSKPDSYEQYF; CDR3 DNA: TGCAGTGCTAGAGATTCCAAGCCCGACTCCTACGAGCAGTACTTC
D gene: TRBD1; V gene: TRBV24-1; CDR3 length: 15; J gene: TRBJ2-5; clone size: many; CDR3 protein: CATSDLDGTGSPQYF; CDR3 DNA: TGTGCCACCAGTGATTTGGACGGGACAGGGTCACCCCAGTACTTC
D gene: TRBD2; V gene: TRBV7-2; CDR3 length: 14; J gene: TRBJ2-1; clone size: .; CDR3 protein: CASRAGVGYNEQFF; CDR3 DNA: TGTGCCAGCAGAGCGGGAGTGGGGTACAATGAGCAGTTCTTC
D gene: .; V gene: TRBV29-1; CDR3 length: 17; J gene: TRBJ2-3; clone size: many; CDR3 protein: CSVGGTQNPLNTDTQYF; CDR3 DNA: TGCAGCGTTGGGGGGACACAGAACCCACTTAACACAGATACGCAGTATTTT